This T cell receptor (beta chain) derives from a study of CD8+ T cells in alopecia areata. On the study more broadly: Tofacitinib lasted 6 to 18 months, then 6 months off drug. Study conclusions and caveats: There were also resident alphabeta T cells of normal skin sequenced in scalp samples. The study found higher clonality in lesional than normal scalp, especially in alopecia totalis/universalis.

About this clone: The target antigen is unknown.

Extraction and reverse transcription of RNA yielded cDNA as the sequencing template. Produced via immunoSEQ multiplex PCR; TCRdb's table is partial and in-frame only. The sample lists 150,000 to 200,000 clones, 59% seen once, with roughly 14% in the top ten. The V end was cut by 5 bases, the J end by 0 bases, with 7 bases between. This CDR3 contains 12 residues. Germline loops: CDR1 GTSNPN, CDR2 SVGIG (reference sequence). The specimen comprised CD4+ T cells sorted from blood, sampled at week 0. The receptor comes from a human donor with alopecia areata. This sequence joins TRBV30 and TRBJ1-1; D gene uncertain. The CDR3 here is CAWCTLNTEAFF. The CDR3 nucleotides read TGTGCCTGGTGTACCTTGAACACTGAAGCTTTCTTT.